This T cell receptor (beta chain) is from a study of cytomegalovirus exposure and HLA in healthy donors. Concerning this clone: Its antigen is unidentified.

The CDR3 sequence is 14 residues long. CDR1 SNHLY and CDR2 FYNNEI come from the germline V gene. V was shortened by 1 base and J by 2 bases, with 6 bases between the two germline ends. Overall study findings and caveats: A later analysis revealed that TCR association rates differed between HLA loci, peaking at DRB1 and bottoming out at HLA-C. Roughly even sequencing depth across donors was the assumption behind the presence/absence analyses. In a later analysis, 15,000 to 20,000 TCR beta sequences were associated with HLA alleles at 0.05 false discovery rate.

The PCR employed 60 Vbeta primers together with 13 Jbeta primers. This table comes from immunoSEQ multiplex PCR, and its TCRdb copy is limited to in-frame clones, with some not included. The sample has about 150,000 clones, roughly 84% seen once. The chain links TRBV2 to TRBJ1-5, with TRBD1 as a possible D gene (6 bases). Source material: PBMCs. The sequence came from a man over 45 in good health and CMV-seropositive. Here the CDR3 DNA reads TGTGCCAGCAGTGAAGACAGGGGCAATCAGCCCCAGCATTTT. Amino acid sequence: CASSEDRGNQPQHF. Based on the CDR3 plus reference TRBV2 and TRBJ1-5, the full variable domain is EPEVTQTPSHQVTQMGQEVILRCVPISNHLYFYWYRQILGQKVEFLVSFYNNEISEKSEIFDDQFSVERPDGSNFTLKIRSTKLEDSAMYFCASSEDRGNQPQHFGDGTRLSIL.